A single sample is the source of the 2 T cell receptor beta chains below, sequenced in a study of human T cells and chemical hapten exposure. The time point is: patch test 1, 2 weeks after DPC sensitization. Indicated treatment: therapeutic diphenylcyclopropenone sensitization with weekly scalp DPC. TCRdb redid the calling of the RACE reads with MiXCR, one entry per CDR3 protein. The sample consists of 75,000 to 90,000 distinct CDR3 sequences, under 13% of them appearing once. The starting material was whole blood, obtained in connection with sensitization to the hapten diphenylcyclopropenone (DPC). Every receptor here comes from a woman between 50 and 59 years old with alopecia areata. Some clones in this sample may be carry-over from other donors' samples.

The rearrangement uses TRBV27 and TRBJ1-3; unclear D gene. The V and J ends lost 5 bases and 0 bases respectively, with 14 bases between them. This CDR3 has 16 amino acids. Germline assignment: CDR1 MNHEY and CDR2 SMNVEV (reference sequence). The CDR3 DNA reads TGTGCCAGCAGTCCAGCCCGCGGGGTCTCTGGAAACACCATATATTTT. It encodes CASSPARGVSGNTIYF.

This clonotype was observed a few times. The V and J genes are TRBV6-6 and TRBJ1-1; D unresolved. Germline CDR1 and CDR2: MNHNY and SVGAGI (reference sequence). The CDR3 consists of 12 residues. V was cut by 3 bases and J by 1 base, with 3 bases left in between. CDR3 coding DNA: TGTGCCAGCAGTTATCCGAACACTGAAGCTTTCTTT. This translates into CASSYPNTEAFF.